Listed below are T cell receptor beta chains from one sample, sequenced in a study of T cell repertoires in cytomegalovirus infection. No antigen is known for these receptors. TCRdb fed the reads into MiXCR, producing one record per CDR3 protein. The sample holds around 130,000 distinct CDR3 sequences; roughly a quarter are singletons and the top ten take about a third. Sequencing was performed on PBMCs, sequenced either directly or after in vitro stimulation (not recorded which). Receptors were obtained from a human donor in good health (CMV status not recorded). Some clones in this sample may be carry-over from other donors' samples. Each CDR3 is given with its conserved first and last residue. D genes are given only for firm matches. Clone size is stated in some rows and not others, as once, few, many or a class when expanded.

d_gene: TRBD1
v_gene: TRBV12-3/TRBV12-4
abundance: NA
j_gene: TRBJ1-5
len: 15
CDR3aa: CASRASRGQDQPQHF
CDR3nt: TGTGCCAGCAGAGCTAGCAGGGGGCAGGATCAGCCCCAGCATTTT

d_gene: TRBD2
v_gene: TRBV5-1
abundance: NA
j_gene: TRBJ2-1
len: 16
CDR3aa: CASSLGSLAGANEQFF
CDR3nt: TGCGCCAGCAGCTTGGGGTCGCTAGCGGGAGCCAATGAGCAGTTCTTC

d_gene: TRBD2
v_gene: TRBV6-6
abundance: few
j_gene: TRBJ2-1
len: 16
CDR3aa: CASSYSSLAGNNEQFF
CDR3nt: TGTGCCAGCAGTTATTCGTCCCTAGCGGGCAACAATGAGCAGTTCTTC

d_gene: TRBD1
v_gene: TRBV19
abundance: many
j_gene: TRBJ1-2
len: 13
CDR3aa: CASSTTGGDGYTF
CDR3nt: TGTGCCAGTAGTACGACAGGGGGCGATGGCTACACCTTC

d_gene: NA
v_gene: TRBV6-6
abundance: few
j_gene: TRBJ1-6
len: 14
CDR3aa: CASNRGVDNSPLHF
CDR3nt: TGTGCCAGCAATAGGGGCGTTGATAATTCACCCCTCCACTTT

d_gene: TRBD1
v_gene: TRBV7-6
abundance: NA
j_gene: TRBJ1-6
len: 12
CDR3aa: CASSQTGAPLHF
CDR3nt: TGTGCCAGCAGCCAGACAGGGGCCCCCCTCCACTTT

d_gene: TRBD1
v_gene: TRBV12-3/TRBV12-4
abundance: NA
j_gene: TRBJ2-7
len: 12
CDR3aa: CASSLTRQGQYF
CDR3nt: TGTGCCAGCAGTTTGACTCGACAGGGACAGTACTTC

d_gene: TRBD1
v_gene: TRBV4-3
abundance: NA
j_gene: TRBJ2-2
len: 16
CDR3aa: CASSQAGTAEPGELFF
CDR3nt: TGCGCCAGCAGCCAAGCCGGGACAGCCGAACCCGGGGAGCTGTTTTTT

d_gene: NA
v_gene: TRBV7-8
abundance: NA
j_gene: TRBJ2-6
len: 17
CDR3aa: CASTTRGRASGANVLTF
CDR3nt: TGTGCCAGCACAACAAGGGGCAGAGCCTCTGGGGCCAACGTCCTGACTTTC

d_gene: NA
v_gene: TRBV29-1
abundance: NA
j_gene: TRBJ2-1
len: 12
CDR3aa: CSAEGSYNEQFF
CDR3nt: TGCAGCGCCGAAGGGTCCTACAATGAGCAGTTCTTC

d_gene: TRBD2
v_gene: TRBV18
abundance: many
j_gene: TRBJ2-5
len: 14
CDR3aa: CASSPTGGEETQYF
CDR3nt: TGTGCCAGCTCCCCGACGGGGGGAGAGGAGACCCAGTACTTC

d_gene: TRBD2
v_gene: TRBV12-3/TRBV12-4
abundance: NA
j_gene: TRBJ2-1
len: 17
CDR3aa: CASRLGGTSAGYNEQFF
CDR3nt: TGTGCCAGCAGGTTGGGGGGGACTAGCGCCGGGTACAATGAGCAGTTCTTC

d_gene: TRBD2
v_gene: TRBV6-6
abundance: NA
j_gene: TRBJ2-3
len: 17
CDR3aa: CASSRGTSGRGSDTQYF
CDR3nt: TGTGCCAGCAGTCGAGGGACTAGCGGGAGAGGCTCAGATACGCAGTATTTT

d_gene: NA
v_gene: TRBV7-2
abundance: many
j_gene: TRBJ2-1
len: 15
CDR3aa: CASSPNGPGYDEQFF
CDR3nt: TGTGCCAGCAGCCCGAATGGACCGGGATACGATGAGCAGTTCTTC

d_gene: NA
v_gene: TRBV5-4
abundance: NA
j_gene: TRBJ2-6
len: 15
CDR3aa: CASSLVGAGANVLTF
CDR3nt: TGTGCCAGCAGCTTGGTTGGGGCTGGGGCCAACGTCCTGACTTTC

d_gene: NA
v_gene: TRBV6-5
abundance: NA
j_gene: TRBJ1-2
len: 13
CDR3aa: CASSYWTNYGYTF
CDR3nt: TGTGCCAGCAGTTATTGGACCAACTATGGCTACACCTTC

d_gene: NA
v_gene: TRBV7-7
abundance: few
j_gene: TRBJ1-2
len: 10
CDR3aa: CAAHDGGYTF
CDR3nt: TGTGCCGCGCACGATGGGGGCTACACCTTC

d_gene: NA
v_gene: TRBV28
abundance: NA
j_gene: TRBJ1-2
len: 16
CDR3aa: CASSSPLSSGKNGYTF
CDR3nt: TGTGCCAGCAGTTCTCCACTCTCCTCGGGAAAGAATGGCTACACCTTC

d_gene: NA
v_gene: TRBV6-1
abundance: many
j_gene: TRBJ2-6
len: 15
CDR3aa: CASSNQAHGANVLTF
CDR3nt: TGTGCCAGCAGCAACCAAGCCCACGGGGCCAACGTCCTGACTTTC

d_gene: TRBD1
v_gene: TRBV5-1
abundance: many
j_gene: TRBJ2-5
len: 16
CDR3aa: CASTNQDRGYQETQYF
CDR3nt: TGCGCCAGCACCAACCAGGACAGGGGGTACCAAGAGACCCAGTACTTC

d_gene: NA
v_gene: TRBV5-1
abundance: NA
j_gene: TRBJ2-4
len: 15
CDR3aa: CASSLVPTSTNIQYF
CDR3nt: TGCGCCAGCAGCTTGGTCCCTACTTCCACAAACATTCAGTACTTC

d_gene: TRBD1
v_gene: TRBV6-6
abundance: NA
j_gene: TRBJ2-7
len: 12
CDR3aa: CASTLDRGAPYF
CDR3nt: TGTGCCAGCACCCTAGACAGGGGGGCTCCGTACTTC

d_gene: TRBD1
v_gene: TRBV12-3/TRBV12-4
abundance: NA
j_gene: TRBJ1-4
len: 14
CDR3aa: CASSWTGDNEKLFF
CDR3nt: TGTGCCAGCAGTTGGACAGGGGATAATGAAAAACTGTTTTTT

d_gene: NA
v_gene: TRBV28
abundance: NA
j_gene: TRBJ2-3
len: 12
CDR3aa: CASSVLRDTQYF
CDR3nt: TGTGCCAGCAGTGTCCTTCGAGATACGCAGTATTTT

d_gene: NA
v_gene: TRBV10-3
abundance: many
j_gene: TRBJ1-3
len: 15
CDR3aa: CAITPDLSSGNTIYF
CDR3nt: TGTGCCATCACCCCCGACTTGAGCTCTGGAAACACCATATATTTT

d_gene: TRBD2
v_gene: TRBV29-1
abundance: once
j_gene: TRBJ2-1
len: 16
CDR3aa: CSVETSGGGYYNEQFF
CDR3nt: TGCAGCGTTGAAACTAGCGGGGGGGGATACTACAATGAGCAGTTCTTC

d_gene: NA
v_gene: TRBV12-3/TRBV12-4
abundance: NA
j_gene: TRBJ2-1
len: 15
CDR3aa: CASTDGQGWANEQFF
CDR3nt: TGTGCCAGCACCGACGGTCAGGGATGGGCCAATGAGCAGTTCTTC

d_gene: TRBD2
v_gene: TRBV7-9
abundance: few
j_gene: TRBJ2-1
len: 14
CDR3aa: CASSPGLAGGEQFF
CDR3nt: TGTGCCAGCAGCCCCGGACTAGCGGGAGGCGAGCAGTTCTTC

d_gene: NA
v_gene: TRBV7-2
abundance: many
j_gene: TRBJ1-2
len: 13
CDR3aa: CASSMTANYGYTF
CDR3nt: TGTGCCAGCAGCATGACGGCGAACTATGGCTACACCTTC

d_gene: TRBD2
v_gene: TRBV20-1
abundance: NA
j_gene: TRBJ2-2
len: 18
CDR3aa: CSARWTGLAGVGTGELFF
CDR3nt: TGCAGTGCTAGATGGACCGGACTAGCGGGAGTTGGAACCGGGGAGCTGTTTTTT

d_gene: NA
v_gene: TRBV11-2
abundance: NA
j_gene: TRBJ2-1
len: 14
CDR3aa: CASSGVGGNNEQFF
CDR3nt: TGTGCCAGCAGCGGGGTTGGGGGTAACAATGAGCAGTTCTTC

d_gene: TRBD1
v_gene: TRBV7-2
abundance: many
j_gene: TRBJ2-7
len: 13
CDR3aa: CASSPRTGYEQYF
CDR3nt: TGTGCCAGCAGTCCCCGGACAGGCTACGAGCAGTACTTC

d_gene: NA
v_gene: TRBV28
abundance: NA
j_gene: TRBJ1-1
len: 13
CDR3aa: CASSSGLDRRAFF
CDR3nt: TGTGCCAGCAGCTCCGGCCTCGACCGAAGAGCTTTCTTT

d_gene: TRBD2
v_gene: TRBV25-1
abundance: NA
j_gene: TRBJ2-1
len: 17
CDR3aa: CASSVTPREGPHNEQFF
CDR3nt: TGTGCCAGCAGTGTAACCCCGCGGGAGGGTCCCCACAATGAGCAGTTCTTC

d_gene: TRBD1
v_gene: TRBV7-2
abundance: NA
j_gene: TRBJ2-1
len: 17
CDR3aa: CASSLFTLVGQGNEQFF
CDR3nt: TGTGCCAGCAGCTTATTTACCCTCGTGGGACAGGGAAATGAGCAGTTCTTC

d_gene: NA
v_gene: TRBV20-1
abundance: NA
j_gene: TRBJ1-5
len: 13
CDR3aa: CSARDTGPQPQHF
CDR3nt: TGCAGTGCTAGAGATACGGGGCCTCAGCCCCAGCATTTT

d_gene: TRBD2
v_gene: TRBV29-1
abundance: NA
j_gene: TRBJ2-7
len: 15
CDR3aa: CSVGPNLAGVYEQYF
CDR3nt: TGCAGCGTTGGGCCTAACCTAGCGGGAGTTTACGAGCAGTACTTC